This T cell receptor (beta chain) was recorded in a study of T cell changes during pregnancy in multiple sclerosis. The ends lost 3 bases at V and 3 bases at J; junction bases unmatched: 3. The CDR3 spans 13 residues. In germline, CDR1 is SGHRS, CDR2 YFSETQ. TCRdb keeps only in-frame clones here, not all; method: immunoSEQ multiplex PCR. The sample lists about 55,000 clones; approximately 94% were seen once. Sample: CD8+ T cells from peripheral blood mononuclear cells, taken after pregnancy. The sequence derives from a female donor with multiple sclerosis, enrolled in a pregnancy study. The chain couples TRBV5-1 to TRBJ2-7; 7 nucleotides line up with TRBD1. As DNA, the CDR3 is TGCGCCAGCAGCTCGACAGGGTTCTACGAGCAGTACTTC. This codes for CASSSTGFYEQYF. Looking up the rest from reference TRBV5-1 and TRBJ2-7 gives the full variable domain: KAGVTQTPRYLIKTRGQQVTLSCSPISGHRSVSWYQQTPGQGLQFLFEYFSETQRNKGNFPGRFSGRQFSNSRSEMNVSTLELGDSALYLCASSSTGFYEQYFGPGTRLTVT.